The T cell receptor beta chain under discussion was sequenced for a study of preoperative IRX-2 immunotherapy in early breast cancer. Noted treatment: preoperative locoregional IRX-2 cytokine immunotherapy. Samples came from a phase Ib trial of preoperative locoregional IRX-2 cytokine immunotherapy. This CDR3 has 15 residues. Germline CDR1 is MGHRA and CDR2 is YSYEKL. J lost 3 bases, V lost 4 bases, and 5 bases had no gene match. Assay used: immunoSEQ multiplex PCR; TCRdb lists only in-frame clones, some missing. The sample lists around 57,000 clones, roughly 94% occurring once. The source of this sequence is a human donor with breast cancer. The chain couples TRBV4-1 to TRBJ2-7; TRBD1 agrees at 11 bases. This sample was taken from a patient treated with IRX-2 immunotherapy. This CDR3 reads CASSPYGTGGYEQYF. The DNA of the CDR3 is TGCGCCAGCAGCCCCTACGGGACAGGGGGCTACGAGCAGTACTTC.